The rows below give T cell receptor beta chains drawn from one sample of a study of T cell responses to AZD1222 COVID-19 vaccine. The assay was immunoSEQ multiplex PCR, and TCRdb's table has in-frame clones only and misses some. The table has some 150,000 clones, 88% seen once; the top ten hold roughly 5.4%. The sequencing here drew on peripheral blood, taken 28 days after the second dose of the MenACWY control vaccine. The receptors derive from an adult who received the MenACWY meningococcal vaccine as a control. The CDR3 runs from the conserved cysteine through the conserved F or W. D genes are given only for firm matches. Some rows have no size entry. The others give once, few or many, or a class for an expanded clone.

V gene,J gene,clone size,D gene,CDR3 protein,CDR3 DNA
TRBV28,TRBJ1-1,-,-,CASRWIPNTEAFF,TGTGCCAGCAGATGGATACCGAACACTGAAGCTTTCTTT
TRBV5-4,TRBJ1-1,few,-,CASSWTVEMNTEAFF,TGTGCCAGCAGCTGGACAGTAGAAATGAACACTGAAGCTTTCTTT
TRBV11-3,TRBJ1-2,-,-,CASGGKNYGYTF,TGTGCCAGCGGTGGGAAGAACTATGGCTACACCTTC
TRBV5-1,TRBJ1-2,-,-,CASSLDTFSGSNTF,TGCGCCAGCAGCTTGGACACCTTCTCTGGGTCGAACACCTTC
TRBV7-6,TRBJ1-4,-,-,CASSLRAGAPHEKLFF,TGTGCCAGCAGCTTAAGGGCAGGGGCCCCTCATGAAAAACTGTTTTTT
TRBV4-1,TRBJ1-1,few,TRBD1,CASSQDDRGPAFF,TGCGCCAGCAGCCAAGATGACAGGGGACCAGCTTTCTTT
TRBV6-5,TRBJ2-5,-,TRBD1,CASSRTGVEETQYF,TGTGCCAGCAGTCGGACAGGGGTTGAAGAGACCCAGTACTTC
TRBV7-8,TRBJ1-4,once,TRBD1,CASSLRTGATNEKLFF,TGTGCCAGCAGCCTCCGGACAGGGGCAACTAATGAAAAACTGTTTTTT
TRBV27,TRBJ2-1,-,-,CASSSLQNEQFF,TGTGCCAGCAGTTCGCTCCAAAATGAGCAGTTCTTC
TRBV9,TRBJ2-1,-,-,CASSSGTGREQFF,TGTGCCAGCAGCTCCGGGACTGGCAGGGAGCAGTTCTTC
TRBV24-1,TRBJ1-5,-,-,CATSGGEHQPQHF,TGTGCCACCAGTGGAGGGGAGCATCAGCCCCAGCATTTT
TRBV18,TRBJ1-2,-,-,CASSPETAGSGGYTF,TGTGCCAGCTCACCAGAGACAGCAGGCAGTGGCGGCTACACCTTC
TRBV27,TRBJ2-1,-,-,CASSLLVRQAGNEQFF,TGTGCCAGCAGTTTATTAGTCCGACAGGCCGGCAATGAGCAGTTCTTC
TRBV27,TRBJ2-3,-,TRBD1,CASSPWDRGTDTQYF,TGTGCCAGCAGTCCGTGGGACAGGGGCACAGATACGCAGTATTTT
TRBV11-3,TRBJ2-5,-,-,CASSLDRAGSGQETQYF,TGTGCCAGCAGCTTAGATAGGGCAGGATCGGGCCAAGAGACCCAGTACTTC
TRBV18,TRBJ1-2,-,-,CASSPDYGYTF,TGTGCCAGCTCACCAGACTATGGCTACACCTTC
TRBV5-4,TRBJ2-2,once,TRBD1,CASSSQTGVDTGELFF,TGTGCCAGCAGCTCCCAGACAGGGGTGGACACCGGGGAGCTGTTTTTT
TRBV30,TRBJ2-7,-,-,CAWSLGTPDLYEQYF,TGTGCCTGGAGTCTCGGGACTCCCGACCTCTACGAGCAGTACTTC
TRBV6-5,TRBJ2-1,-,-,CASNGEGGRDEQFF,TGTGCCAGCAACGGGGAGGGGGGAAGGGATGAGCAGTTCTTC
TRBV5-1,TRBJ1-2,-,TRBD1,CASSSGQGHGYTF,TGCGCCAGCAGCTCGGGACAGGGACATGGCTACACCTTC
TRBV4-3,TRBJ1-4,-,TRBD1,CASSLDHRGVGEKLFF,TGCGCCAGCAGCCTAGACCACAGGGGAGTGGGCGAAAAACTGTTTTTT
TRBV19,TRBJ2-7,few,-,CASSILGGHEQYF,TGTGCCAGTAGTATTTTGGGCGGCCACGAGCAGTACTTC
TRBV28,TRBJ2-7,-,TRBD1,CASRTGGYEQYF,TGTGCCAGCAGGACAGGGGGCTACGAGCAGTACTTC
TRBV29-1,TRBJ2-7,-,TRBD1,CSASYRGFSYEQYF,TGCAGCGCTAGCTACAGGGGGTTCTCCTACGAGCAGTACTTC
TRBV3-1/TRBV3-2,TRBJ1-4,-,-,CASSHLVGREGEKLFF,TGTGCCAGCAGCCACCTCGTGGGGAGGGAAGGAGAAAAACTGTTTTTT
TRBV28,TRBJ2-2,-,TRBD2,CASSLAGVTNTGELFF,TGTGCCAGCAGTCTAGCGGGAGTCACGAACACCGGGGAGCTGTTTTTT
TRBV20-1,TRBJ1-1,-,TRBD1,CSASRGGAGEAFF,TGCAGTGCTAGTAGAGGGGGCGCGGGTGAAGCTTTCTTT
TRBV29-1,TRBJ2-2,-,-,CSVESQGAGELFF,TGCAGCGTTGAAAGCCAGGGAGCCGGGGAGCTGTTTTTT
TRBV30,TRBJ1-3,-,-,CAWSVGHSGNTIYF,TGTGCCTGGAGTGTGGGCCACTCTGGAAACACCATATATTTT
TRBV2,TRBJ1-6,-,-,CAGRGTYNSPLHF,TGTGCCGGGAGGGGCACCTATAATTCACCCCTCCACTTT
TRBV4-2,TRBJ2-7,medium-sized,TRBD2,CASSQEASGGWYEQYF,TGTGCCAGCAGCCAAGAGGCTAGCGGGGGGTGGTACGAGCAGTACTTC
TRBV7-2,TRBJ2-1,-,TRBD1,CASSPGQGVSSYNEQFF,TGTGCCAGCAGCCCGGGACAGGGGGTTAGCTCCTACAATGAGCAGTTCTTC
TRBV29-1,TRBJ2-7,-,-,CSVAPGLSSAKQYF,TGCAGCGTTGCACCGGGACTCTCGTCGGCAAAGCAGTACTTC
TRBV27,TRBJ1-2,once,-,CASPGRRNYGYTF,TGTGCCAGTCCGGGACGGAGGAACTATGGCTACACCTTC
TRBV5-4,TRBJ1-3,-,TRBD1,CASSRKPGTGAGNTIYF,TGTGCCAGCAGCCGAAAACCCGGGACAGGGGCTGGAAACACCATATATTTT
TRBV6-5,TRBJ2-1,-,-,CAVSGGRSYNEQFF,TGTGCCGTCTCCGGGGGACGCTCCTACAATGAGCAGTTCTTC
TRBV7-2,TRBJ2-5,-,TRBD2,CASSLALAGGTQETQYF,TGTGCCAGCAGCTTAGCACTAGCGGGGGGAACTCAAGAGACCCAGTACTTC
TRBV4-3,TRBJ1-5,-,-,CASSQLGRNQPQHF,TGCGCCAGCAGCCAATTGGGTCGCAATCAGCCCCAGCATTTT
TRBV27,TRBJ1-2,once,TRBD1,CASFDRGSGYTF,TGTGCCAGCTTCGACAGGGGCTCTGGCTACACCTTC
TRBV9,TRBJ1-4,-,-,CASSGDSVRAKLFF,TGTGCCAGCAGCGGCGACTCCGTAAGGGCGAAACTGTTTTTT
TRBV2,TRBJ2-3,-,TRBD2,CASSSPGGYTDTQYF,TGTGCCAGCAGTTCTCCGGGGGGATACACAGATACGCAGTATTTT
TRBV6-5,TRBJ1-6,-,TRBD1,CASTPGQGYSPLHF,TGTGCCAGCACTCCGGGACAGGGGTATTCACCCCTCCACTTT
TRBV7-8,TRBJ1-4,-,-,CASSRGAPGEKLFF,TGTGCCAGCAGCCGAGGGGCGCCTGGAGAAAAACTGTTTTTT
TRBV19,TRBJ2-1,few,-,CASSIAAGLYNEQFF,TGTGCCAGTAGTATTGCGGCAGGCCTCTACAATGAGCAGTTCTTC
TRBV30,TRBJ1-4,-,-,CALVGGGEKLFF,TGTGCTCTCGTGGGGGGCGGTGAAAAACTGTTTTTT